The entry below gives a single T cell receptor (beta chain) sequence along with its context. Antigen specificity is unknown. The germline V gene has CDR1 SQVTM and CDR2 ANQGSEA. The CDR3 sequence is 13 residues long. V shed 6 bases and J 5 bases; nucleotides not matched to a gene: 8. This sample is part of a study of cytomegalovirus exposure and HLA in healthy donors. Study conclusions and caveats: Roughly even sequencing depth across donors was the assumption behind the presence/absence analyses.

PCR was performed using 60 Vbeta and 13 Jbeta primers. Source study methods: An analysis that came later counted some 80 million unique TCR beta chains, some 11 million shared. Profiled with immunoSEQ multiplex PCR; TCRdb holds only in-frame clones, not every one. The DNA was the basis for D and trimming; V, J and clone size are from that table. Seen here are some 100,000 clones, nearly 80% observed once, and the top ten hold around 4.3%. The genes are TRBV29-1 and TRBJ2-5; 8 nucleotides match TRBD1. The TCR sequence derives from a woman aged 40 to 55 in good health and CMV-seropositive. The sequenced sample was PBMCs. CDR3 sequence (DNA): TGCAGCGTGGAGACAGGGGTGGGGGAGACCCAGTACTTC. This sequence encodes CSVETGVGETQYF.